A selection of T cell receptor beta chains follows, all from one sample in a study of cytomegalovirus exposure and HLA in healthy donors. The method was immunoSEQ multiplex PCR; TCRdb's version includes in-frame clones alone and lacks a portion of them. The sample totals roughly 100,000 clones. Specimen: PBMCs. The receptors here all came from a man aged 40-55 years in good health and CMV-seronegative. Both conserved end residues are part of each CDR3. Fields, in order: D gene, J gene, V gene, CDR3 protein, CDR3 DNA. The D gene is left open where the match is weak.

.	TRBJ1-4	TRBV5-5	CASSWQSNEKLFF	TGTGCCAGCAGCTGGCAGTCTAATGAAAAACTGTTTTTT
.	TRBJ2-1	TRBV9	CASSVGISGHNEQFF	TGTGCCAGCAGCGTAGGGATTAGCGGTCACAATGAGCAGTTCTTC
TRBD2	TRBJ2-2	TRBV30	CAWRGKGTSGKGWRNTGELFF	TGTGCCTGGAGGGGAAAAGGGACTAGCGGGAAAGGATGGCGGAACACCGGGGAGCTGTTTTTT
TRBD1	TRBJ2-7	TRBV6-5	CASSYGQGASYEQYF	TGTGCCAGCAGTTACGGGCAGGGGGCGTCCTACGAGCAGTACTTC
.	TRBJ2-7	TRBV10-3	CAISVTAGLRLHEQYF	TGTGCCATCAGTGTAACGGCGGGCCTACGTCTCCACGAGCAGTACTTC
.	TRBJ2-1	TRBV5-1	CASSVGQTNEQFF	TGCGCCAGCTCCGTCGGACAGACCAATGAGCAGTTCTTC
.	TRBJ1-3	TRBV10-3	CAISDPLRSGNTIYF	TGTGCCATCAGTGACCCCCTACGTTCTGGAAACACCATATATTTT
TRBD1	TRBJ1-6	TRBV5-4	CASSPGTGGFSPLHF	TGTGCCAGCAGCCCCGGGACAGGGGGCTTCTCGCCCCTCCACTTT
.	TRBJ2-7	TRBV27	CASSYGGSYEQYF	TGTGCCAGCAGTTACGGGGGTTCCTACGAGCAGTACTTC
TRBD2	TRBJ2-3	TRBV27	CASRAGGGRTDTQYF	TGTGCCAGCAGAGCCGGGGGGGGGCGCACAGATACGCAGTATTTT
.	TRBJ2-7	TRBV5-6	CASSLGTPVFSYEQYF	TGTGCCAGCAGCTTAGGGACACCAGTCTTCTCCTACGAGCAGTACTTC
.	TRBJ1-5	TRBV6-6	CASSLVGQPQHF	TGTGCCAGCAGTTTGGTCGGTCAGCCCCAGCATTTT
.	TRBJ1-1	TRBV5-1	CASSLVPTGTEAFF	TGCGCCAGCAGCTTGGTTCCCACGGGCACTGAAGCTTTCTTT
.	TRBJ2-2	TRBV29-1	CSVTPNTGELFF	TGCAGCGTCACACCGAACACCGGGGAGCTGTTTTTT
TRBD1	TRBJ2-1	TRBV11-3	CASSPPMGQGARNEQFF	TGTGCCAGCTCCCCCCCGATGGGACAGGGAGCCAGGAATGAGCAGTTCTTC
TRBD1	TRBJ1-1	TRBV25-1	CASSDRQGESEAFF	TGTGCCAGCAGTGACCGACAGGGAGAGTCTGAAGCTTTCTTT
.	TRBJ1-4	TRBV5-5	CASSLAVLWSNEKLFF	TGTGCCAGCAGCTTGGCCGTGTTATGGAGTAATGAAAAACTGTTTTTT
TRBD1	TRBJ1-1	TRBV9	CASSYDYRGTNTEAFF	TGTGCCAGCAGCTACGATTACAGGGGGACCAACACTGAAGCTTTCTTT
TRBD2	TRBJ2-1	TRBV5-1	CASGSGLAGDDEQFF	TGCGCCAGCGGATCCGGACTAGCGGGAGACGATGAGCAGTTCTTC
.	TRBJ1-1	TRBV5-4	CASSLGGGRMNTEAFF	TGTGCCAGCAGCTTGGGGGGCGGACGGATGAACACTGAAGCTTTCTTT